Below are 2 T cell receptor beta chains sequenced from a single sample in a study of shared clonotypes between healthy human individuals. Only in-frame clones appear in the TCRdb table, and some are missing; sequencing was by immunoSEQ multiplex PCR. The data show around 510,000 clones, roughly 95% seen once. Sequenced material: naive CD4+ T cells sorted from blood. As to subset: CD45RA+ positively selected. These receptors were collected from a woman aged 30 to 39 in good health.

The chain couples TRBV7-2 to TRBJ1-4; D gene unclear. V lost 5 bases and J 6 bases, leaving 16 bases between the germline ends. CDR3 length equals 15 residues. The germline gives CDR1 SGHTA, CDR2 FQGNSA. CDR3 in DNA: TGTGCCAGCAGCCACACCCCAAGTGTGGATGAAAAACTGTTTTTT. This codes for CASSHTPSVDEKLFF.

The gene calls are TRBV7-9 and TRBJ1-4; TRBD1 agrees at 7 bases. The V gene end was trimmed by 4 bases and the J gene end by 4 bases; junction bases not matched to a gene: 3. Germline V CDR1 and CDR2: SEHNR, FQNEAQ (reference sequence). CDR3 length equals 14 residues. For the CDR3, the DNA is TGTGCCAGCAGCTCGGGACAGAATAATGAAAAACTGTTTTTT. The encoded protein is CASSSGQNNEKLFF.